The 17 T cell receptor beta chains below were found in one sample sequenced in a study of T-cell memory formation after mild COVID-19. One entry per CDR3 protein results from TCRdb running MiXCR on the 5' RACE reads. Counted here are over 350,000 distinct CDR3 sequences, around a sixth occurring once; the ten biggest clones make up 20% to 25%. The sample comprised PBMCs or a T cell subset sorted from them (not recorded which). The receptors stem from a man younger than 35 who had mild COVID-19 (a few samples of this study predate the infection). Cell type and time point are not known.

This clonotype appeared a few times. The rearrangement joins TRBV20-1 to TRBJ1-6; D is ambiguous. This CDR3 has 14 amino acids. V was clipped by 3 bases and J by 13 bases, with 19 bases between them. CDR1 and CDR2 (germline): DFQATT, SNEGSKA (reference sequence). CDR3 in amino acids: CSARGSPGRIPLHF. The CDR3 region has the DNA TGCAGTGCTAGGGGGAGTCCGGGGAGGATCCCCCTCCACTTT.

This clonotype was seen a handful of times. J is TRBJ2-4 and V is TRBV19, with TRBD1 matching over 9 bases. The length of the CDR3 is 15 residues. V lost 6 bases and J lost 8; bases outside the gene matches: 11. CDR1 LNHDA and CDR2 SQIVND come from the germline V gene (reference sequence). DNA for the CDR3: TGTGCCAGTAGGATTACAGGGGGCCTCGGGGACATTCAGTACTTC. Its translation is CASRITGGLGDIQYF.

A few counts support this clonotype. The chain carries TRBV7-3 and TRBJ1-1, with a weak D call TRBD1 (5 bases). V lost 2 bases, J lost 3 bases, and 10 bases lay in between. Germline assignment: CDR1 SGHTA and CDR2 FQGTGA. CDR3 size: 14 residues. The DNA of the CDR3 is TGTGCCAGCAGCTTAGGGGCCCAGTACACTGAAGCTTTCTTT. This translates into CASSLGAQYTEAFF.

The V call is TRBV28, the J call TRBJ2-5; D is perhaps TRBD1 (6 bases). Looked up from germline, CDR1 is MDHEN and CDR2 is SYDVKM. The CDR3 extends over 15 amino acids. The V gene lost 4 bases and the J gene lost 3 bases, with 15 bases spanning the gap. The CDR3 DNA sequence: TGTGCCAGCAGTTACTTGGGACATAAGGAAGAGACCCAGTACTTC. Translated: CASSYLGHKEETQYF.

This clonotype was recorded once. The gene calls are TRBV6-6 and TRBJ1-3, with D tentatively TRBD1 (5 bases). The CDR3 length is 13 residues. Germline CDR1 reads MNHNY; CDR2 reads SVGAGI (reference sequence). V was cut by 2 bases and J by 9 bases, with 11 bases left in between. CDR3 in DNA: TGTGCCAGCAGTTACGGGGCAGATAGCACCATATATTTT. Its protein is CASSYGADSTIYF.

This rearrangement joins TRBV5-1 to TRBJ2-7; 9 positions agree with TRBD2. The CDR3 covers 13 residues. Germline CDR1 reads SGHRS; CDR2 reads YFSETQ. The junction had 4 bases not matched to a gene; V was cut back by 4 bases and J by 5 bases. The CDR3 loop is CASSPGLADEQYV. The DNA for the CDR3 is TGCGCCAGCAGCCCGGGACTAGCCGACGAGCAGTACGTC.

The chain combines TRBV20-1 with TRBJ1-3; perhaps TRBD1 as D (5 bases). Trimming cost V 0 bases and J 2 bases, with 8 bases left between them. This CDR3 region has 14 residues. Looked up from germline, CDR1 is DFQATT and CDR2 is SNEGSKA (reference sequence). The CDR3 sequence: CSARDGGAGNTIYF. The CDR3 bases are TGCAGTGCTAGAGACGGGGGAGCTGGAAACACCATATATTTT.

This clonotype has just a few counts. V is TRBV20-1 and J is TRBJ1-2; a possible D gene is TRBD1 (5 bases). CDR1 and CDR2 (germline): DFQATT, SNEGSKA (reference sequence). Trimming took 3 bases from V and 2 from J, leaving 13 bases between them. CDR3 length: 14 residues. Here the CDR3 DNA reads TGCAGTGCTAGTCCCCAGGGAGCGAACTATGGCTACACCTTC. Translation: CSASPQGANYGYTF.

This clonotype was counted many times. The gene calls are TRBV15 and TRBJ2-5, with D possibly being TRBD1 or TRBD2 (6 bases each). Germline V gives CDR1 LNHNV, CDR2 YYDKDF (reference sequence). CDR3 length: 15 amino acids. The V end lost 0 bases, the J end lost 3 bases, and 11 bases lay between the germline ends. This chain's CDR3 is CATSRDVGGEETQYF. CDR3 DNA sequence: TGTGCCACCAGCAGAGATGTGGGGGGCGAAGAGACCCAGTACTTC.

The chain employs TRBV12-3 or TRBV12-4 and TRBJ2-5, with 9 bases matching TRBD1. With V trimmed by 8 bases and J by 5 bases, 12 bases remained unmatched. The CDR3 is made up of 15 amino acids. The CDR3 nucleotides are TGTGCCAGCGGAGTCAAACAGGGGGCAATCGAGACCCAGTACTTC. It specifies CASGVKQGAIETQYF.

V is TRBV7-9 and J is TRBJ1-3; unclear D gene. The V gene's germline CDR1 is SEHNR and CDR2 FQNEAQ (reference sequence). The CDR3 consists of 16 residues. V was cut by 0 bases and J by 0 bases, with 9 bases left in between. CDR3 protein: CASSLALRISGNTIYF. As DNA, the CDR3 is TGTGCCAGCAGCTTAGCCCTGAGGATCTCTGGAAACACCATATATTTT.

The CDR3 DNA is TGCGCCAGCAGCCCCAGGTGGGGGACTGGGGAGCTGTTTTTT. Translation: CASSPRWGTGELFF. This chain connects TRBV5-1 to TRBJ2-2, with a tentative D call TRBD2 (6 bases). V lost 4 bases and J 8 bases, leaving 15 bases between the germline ends. CDR3 length: 14 residues. Germline-derived CDR1 and CDR2 are SGHRS and YFSETQ.

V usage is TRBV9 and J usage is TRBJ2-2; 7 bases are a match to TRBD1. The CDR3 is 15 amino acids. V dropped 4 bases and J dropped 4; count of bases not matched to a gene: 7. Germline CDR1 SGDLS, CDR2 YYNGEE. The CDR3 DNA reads TGTGCCAGCAGCATCTCCGGGACAGCCACCGGGGAGCTGTTTTTT. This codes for CASSISGTATGELFF. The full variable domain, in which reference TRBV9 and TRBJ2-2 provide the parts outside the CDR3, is DSGVTQTPKHLITATGQRVTLRCSPRSGDLSVYWYQQSLDQGLQFLIQYYNGEERAKGNILERFSAQQFPDLHSELNLSSLELGDSALYFCASSISGTATGELFFGEGSRLTVL.

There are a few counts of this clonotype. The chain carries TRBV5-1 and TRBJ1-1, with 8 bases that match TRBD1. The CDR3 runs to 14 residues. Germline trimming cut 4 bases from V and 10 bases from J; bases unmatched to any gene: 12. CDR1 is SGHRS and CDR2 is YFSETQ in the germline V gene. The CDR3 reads CASSKGGTGELAFF. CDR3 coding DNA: TGCGCCAGCAGCAAAGGAGGGACAGGTGAACTAGCTTTCTTT.

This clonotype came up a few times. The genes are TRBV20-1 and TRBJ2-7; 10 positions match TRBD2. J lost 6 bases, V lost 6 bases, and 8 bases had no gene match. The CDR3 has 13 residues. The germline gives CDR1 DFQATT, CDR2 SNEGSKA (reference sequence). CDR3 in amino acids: CSAPASGGGEQYF. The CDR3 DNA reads TGCAGTGCCCCCGCTAGCGGGGGTGGCGAGCAGTACTTC.

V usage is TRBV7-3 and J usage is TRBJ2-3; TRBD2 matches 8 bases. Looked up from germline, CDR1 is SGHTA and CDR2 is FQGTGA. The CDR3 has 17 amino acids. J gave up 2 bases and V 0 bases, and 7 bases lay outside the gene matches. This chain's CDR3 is CASSLTGGGGNTDTQYF. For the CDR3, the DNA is TGTGCCAGCAGCTTAACGGGCGGCGGGGGGAACACAGATACGCAGTATTTT.

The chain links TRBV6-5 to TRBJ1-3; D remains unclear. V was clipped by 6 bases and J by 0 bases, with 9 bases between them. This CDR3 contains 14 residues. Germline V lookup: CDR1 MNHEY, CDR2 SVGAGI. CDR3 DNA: TGTGCCAGCAGAACGGTGAGCTCTGGAAACACCATATATTTT. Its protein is CASRTVSSGNTIYF.